This passage covers 29 T cell receptor beta chains from one sample sequenced in a study of identical twins. One entry per CDR3 protein, called by TCRdb with MiXCR from the 5' RACE reads. The sample contains 1.5 million to 2 million distinct CDR3 sequences, under 35% of which appear only once. Material: cord blood. Receptors were obtained from a newborn girl in good health.

This clonotype occurred a few times. This chain links TRBV11-2 with TRBJ1-2; 9 positions agree with TRBD1. The CDR3 runs to 17 residues. Trimming at V came to 5 bases and at J to 8 bases, leaving 18 bases not matched to a gene. Looked up from germline, CDR1 is SGHAT and CDR2 is FQNNGV. This chain's CDR3 is CASSLTPQTGGSRGYTF. In nucleotides, the CDR3 is TGTGCCAGCAGCCTCACGCCCCAGACAGGGGGTTCTAGGGGCTACACCTTC.

This chain uses TRBV25-1 with TRBJ1-1; a weak D match, TRBD1 (5 bases). Trimming removed 6 bases from V and 4 bases from J, with 15 bases in between. CDR1 is MGHDK and CDR2 is SYGVNS in the germline V gene. The CDR3 has 14 amino acids. This chain's CDR3 is CASSHSGRVTEAFF. The CDR3 DNA follows: TGTGCCAGCAGCCATTCGGGACGGGTCACTGAAGCTTTCTTT.

This clonotype occurred a few times. The chain recombines TRBV20-1 with TRBJ1-5; a possible D gene is TRBD1 (6 bases). The CDR3 extends over 14 amino acids. Trimming removed 6 bases from V and 0 bases from J, with 12 bases in between. Germline V lookup: CDR1 DFQATT, CDR2 SNEGSKA (reference sequence). The CDR3 DNA follows: TGCAGTGCGGCGGGGGCCTATAGCAATCAGCCCCAGCATTTT. It specifies CSAAGAYSNQPQHF.

This clonotype has just a few counts. The rearrangement uses TRBV28 and TRBJ1-3; no firm D call. CDR1 is MDHEN and CDR2 is SYDVKM in the germline V gene. The V end was cut by 3 bases, the J end by 2 bases, with 8 bases between. This CDR3 contains 14 residues. CDR3 sequence (DNA): TGTGCCAGCAGTTTGTTAGGGCCTGGAAACACCATATATTTT. It encodes CASSLLGPGNTIYF.

Here the CDR3 reads CASSLIGEQQYF. CDR3 sequence (DNA): TGCGCCAGCAGCTTGATTGGCGAGCAGCAGTACTTC. The chain combines TRBV5-1 with TRBJ2-4; D is ambiguous. CDR3 length: 12 residues. Germline CDR1 is SGHRS and CDR2 is YFSETQ. V dropped 1 base and J dropped 13 bases, with 12 bases sitting between them.

CDR3 region: CASSEPAGGGNEQFF. The CDR3 coding sequence is TGTGCCAGCAGTGAACCAGCGGGGGGGGGCAATGAGCAGTTCTTC. J is TRBJ2-1 and V is TRBV6-1; 10 positions match TRBD2. CDR3 length: 15 residues. Trimming removed 2 bases from V and 6 bases from J; junction bases left unmatched: 4. Germline loops: CDR1 MNHNS, CDR2 SASEGT.

The chain uses TRBV20-1 and TRBJ1-1; D uncertain. CDR1 is DFQATT, CDR2 SNEGSKA, per germline (reference sequence). V gave up 0 bases and J gave up 4 bases, with 3 bases separating them. This CDR3 comprises 11 residues. As DNA, the CDR3 is TGCAGTGCTAGAGATTTCACTGAAGCTTTCTTT. Amino acid sequence: CSARDFTEAFF.

The chain is built from TRBV10-3 and TRBJ2-7; D possibly uses TRBD1 or TRBD2 (5 bases each). The CDR3 extends over 13 amino acids. CDR1 ENHRY and CDR2 SYGVKD come from the germline V gene. The V gene lost 4 bases and the J gene lost 2 bases, with 9 bases spanning the gap. The CDR3 region is CAISGGTTYEQYF. In DNA form, the CDR3 reads TGTGCCATCAGTGGGGGGACCACCTACGAGCAGTACTTC.

The chain combines TRBV15 with TRBJ2-2, with D perhaps given as TRBD1 or TRBD2 (5 bases each). Trimming removed 0 bases at V and 0 bases at J, with 8 bases between. Germline values: CDR1 LNHNV, CDR2 YYDKDF (reference sequence). This CDR3 is 16 amino acids long. CDR3 amino acids: CATSRDRDANTGELFF. The CDR3, as DNA: TGTGCCACCAGCAGAGACCGGGACGCGAACACCGGGGAGCTGTTTTTT.

V and J are TRBV7-2 and TRBJ2-5; no clear D. The CDR3 spans 13 residues. Germline V CDR1 and CDR2: SGHTA, FQGNSA. V was cut by 10 bases and J by 5 bases, with 17 bases left in between. The CDR3 reads CAISPTQEETQYF. The CDR3 DNA is TGTGCCATCAGTCCAACTCAGGAGGAGACCCAGTACTTC.

V is TRBV4-2 and J is TRBJ1-1; possibly TRBD1 for D (5 bases). This CDR3 contains 14 residues. Germline-derived CDR1 and CDR2 are LGHNA and YNFKEQ. V lost 5 bases to trimming and J lost 2 bases, with 12 bases between them. The CDR3 region has the DNA TGTGCCAGCAGCGCCCGGGACGGAAACACTGAAGCTTTCTTT. This gives the protein CASSARDGNTEAFF.

In its sample, this clonotype was seen many times. This chain uses TRBV30 with TRBJ1-2, with no clear D. Between the trimmed V and J ends, which lost 0 bases and 4 bases, there was a span of 3 bases. The germline V gene has CDR1 GTSNPN and CDR2 SVGIG (reference sequence). This CDR3 is 11 amino acids long. The CDR3 DNA is TGTGCCTGGAGTGTACTCTATGGCTACACCTTC. This encodes CAWSVLYGYTF.

This clonotype was counted at least ten times. V gene TRBV18 combines with J gene TRBJ1-1; no reliable D call. Per the germline V gene, CDR1 is KGHSH and CDR2 is LQKENI. The CDR3 consists of 13 residues. Trimming removed 2 bases at V and 0 bases at J, with 4 bases between. Written as DNA, the CDR3 is TGTGCCAGCTCACCAACGGTGAACACTGAAGCTTTCTTT. This encodes CASSPTVNTEAFF.

A remark on this clonotype: This may stem from a read error, because a much larger clone lies one nucleotide away. This chain joins TRBV4-2 and TRBJ2-1, with unresolved D. This CDR3 contains 17 residues. Germline CDR1 reads LGHNA; CDR2 reads YNFKEQ. DNA of the CDR3: TGTGCCCGCAGCCAAGGTATTGGCGGCAGCTCCTACAATGAGCAGTTCTTC. Amino acid sequence: CARSQGIGGSSYNEQFF.

This clonotype was counted many times. V usage is TRBV29-1 and J usage is TRBJ2-5; no reliable D call. The germline V gene has CDR1 SQVTM and CDR2 ANQGSEA. The CDR3 runs to 14 residues. Trimming removed 4 bases at V and 1 base at J, with 13 bases between. The CDR3 DNA sequence: TGCAGCGTTGCGTTGAATAGGGCCCAAGAGACCCAGTACTTC. Translation gives CSVALNRAQETQYF.

This clonotype was counted between two and nine times. The J gene is TRBJ2-5, the V gene TRBV5-1, with D perhaps matching TRBD2 (6 bases). Germline values: CDR1 SGHRS, CDR2 YFSETQ. The CDR3 runs 17 residues. V was clipped by 0 bases and J by 4 bases, with 19 bases between them. As DNA, the CDR3 is TGCGCCAGCAGCTTGGCCCGGAGGGGTTTAACCCTAGAGACCCAGTACTTC. This translates into CASSLARRGLTLETQYF.

This chain joins TRBV28 and TRBJ1-4, with TRBD1 matching 10 bases. CDR3 length: 16 residues. The V segment lost 2 bases and the J segment 7 bases; nucleotides outside the gene matches: 7. Germline-derived CDR1 and CDR2 are MDHEN and SYDVKM. The CDR3 coding sequence is TGTGCCAGCAGTTTAGGACAGGGGGGATTAATTGAAAAACTGTTTTTT. Its translation is CASSLGQGGLIEKLFF. The entire variable domain, with the rest obtained from reference TRBV28 and TRBJ1-4, is as follows: DVKVTQSSRYLVKRTGEKVFLECVQDMDHENMFWYRQDPGLGLRLIYFSYDVKMKEKGDIPEGYSVSREKKERFSLILESASTNQTSMYLCASSLGQGGLIEKLFFGSGTQLSVL.

V is TRBV2 and J is TRBJ1-2; 7 nucleotides agree with TRBD1. CDR3 length: 13 amino acids. The V gene end was trimmed by 4 bases and the J gene end by 8 bases; junction bases not matched to a gene: 7. The germline CDR1 and CDR2 sequences are SNHLY and FYNNEI. CDR3 amino acids: CASSGQGRRGYTF. In nucleotides, the CDR3 is TGTGCCAGCAGTGGACAGGGCCGGAGAGGCTACACCTTC.

The rearrangement joins TRBV5-1 to TRBJ2-5; D uncertain. The CDR3 length is 14 residues. Germline V CDR1 and CDR2: SGHRS, YFSETQ. The ends were cut back, 2 bases at V and 2 bases at J, with 10 bases in the middle. CDR3 sequence reads: CASSFQDIQETQYF. The CDR3 bases are TGCGCCAGCAGCTTTCAAGACATTCAAGAGACCCAGTACTTC.

With regard to this clonotype: This could be a read error, since a much larger clone is one nucleotide away. J is TRBJ2-3 and V is TRBV7-9; no clear D gene. This CDR3 comprises 13 residues. The germline CDR1 and CDR2 sequences are SEHNR and FQNEAQ (reference sequence). The CDR3 region has the DNA TGTGTCAGCAGCTTATTCAGCACAGATACGCAGTATTTT. It codes for CVSSLFSTDTQYF.

Ten or more counts support this clonotype. The V and J genes are TRBV10-3 and TRBJ1-2; D not resolved. Germline lookup yields CDR1 ENHRY and CDR2 SYGVKD. This CDR3 contains 12 residues. Trimming left V 2 bases short and J 5 bases short, with 6 bases between. The DNA of the CDR3 is TGTGCCATCAGTGAGGGGGAGTATGGCTACACCTTC. It is translated as CAISEGEYGYTF.

Of note for this clonotype: A junction end diverges from the germline sequence, so it may reflect a read error. The chain carries TRBV4-2 and TRBJ2-3; D perhaps matches TRBD1 (5 bases). The CDR3 has 16 amino acids. CDR1 is LGHNA, CDR2 YNFKEQ, per germline. This chain's CDR3 is CASSQEHVRGSDAQYF. CDR3 DNA sequence: TGTGCCAGCAGCCAAGAACATGTAAGGGGATCAGATGCGCAGTATTTT.

This clonotype has a handful of counts. This chain connects TRBV2 to TRBJ2-1, with TRBD1 matching over 8 bases. Germline CDR1 and CDR2: SNHLY and FYNNEI. V gave up 10 bases and J gave up 4 bases; unmatched junction bases: 6. The CDR3 has 13 residues. For the CDR3, the DNA is TGTGCCACCACGTGGACAGGGTACAATGAGCAGTTCTTC. Protein: CATTWTGYNEQFF. Full variable domain (remainder filled in from reference TRBV2 and TRBJ2-1): EPEVTQTPSHQVTQMGQEVILRCVPISNHLYFYWYRQILGQKVEFLVSFYNNEISEKSEIFDDQFSVERPDGSNFTLKIRSTKLEDSAMYFCATTWTGYNEQFFGPGTRLTVL.

Of note for this clonotype: Possible read error: a much larger clone is one base away. The rearrangement joins TRBV3-1 to TRBJ2-1; D is uncertain. CDR1 is LGHDT and CDR2 is YNNKEL in the germline V gene (reference sequence). The CDR3 contains 13 residues. The CDR3 DNA sequence: TGTGCCGGCAGCCAAGATCGCCTGCATGAGCAGTTCTTC. Amino acid sequence: CAGSQDRLHEQFF.

V usage is TRBV20-1 and J usage is TRBJ2-3; the D gene is possibly TRBD2 (6 bases). CDR1 DFQATT and CDR2 SNEGSKA come from the germline V gene (reference sequence). V was clipped by 1 base and J by 5 bases, with 13 bases between them. The CDR3 sequence is 14 residues long. The CDR3 DNA sequence: TGCAGTGCTAGAGGGGACTTCGTAGTAGATACGCAGTATTTT. This encodes CSARGDFVVDTQYF.

The gene calls are TRBV12-3 or TRBV12-4 and TRBJ1-2; no firm D call. The CDR3 length is 12 residues. V was trimmed by 4 bases and J by 4 bases, leaving 7 bases between them. CDR3 amino acids: CASSSVSYGYTF. The CDR3 DNA is TGTGCCAGCAGTTCCGTTTCCTATGGCTACACCTTC.

This clonotype was seen many times. The germline gene is not matched at one end of the junction; a read error may be the cause. The chain carries TRBV4-2 and TRBJ2-5, with TRBD2 matching 7 bases. The CDR3 covers 18 residues. CDR1 is LGHNA, CDR2 YNFKEQ, per germline. The DNA of the CDR3 is TGTGCTAGCAGCCAAACACTTCTTACCGGGGGGTCCTCTGAGACCCAGTACTTC. It specifies CASSQTLLTGGSSETQYF.

Many counts were recorded for this clonotype. This chain connects TRBV28 to TRBJ2-7; D may be TRBD1 (6 bases). This CDR3 spans 15 amino acids. Germline V gives CDR1 MDHEN, CDR2 SYDVKM. V was shortened by 6 bases and J by 3 bases, with 18 bases between the two germline ends. The CDR3 DNA sequence: TGTGCCAGCAGCAAAAACCGGCCACAGGGCTACGAGCAGTACTTC. Residues: CASSKNRPQGYEQYF.

This chain links TRBV10-2 with TRBJ1-5; D possibly corresponds to TRBD1 (6 bases). V lost 6 bases, J lost 3 bases, and 6 bases lay in between. Germline assignment: CDR1 WSHSY and CDR2 SAAADI. The CDR3 totals 12 residues. The CDR3 is CASRGHNQPQHF. As DNA, the CDR3 is TGCGCCAGCAGGGGACACAATCAGCCCCAGCATTTT.